This T cell receptor (beta chain) was observed in a study of cytomegalovirus exposure and HLA in healthy donors. Notes on the study in general: When analyzed later, a missense DCLRE1C variant was found to be linked to TCR beta V- and J-gene trimming. TCR beta chains numbering some 150 were designated cytomegalovirus-associated. What a later analysis showed was that several of the most significant clusters appeared linked to common viral pathogens. In terms of immune exposure information, only CMV serostatus was available.

This clone was picked up one time. Its specificity is unknown. The V gene's germline CDR1 is KGHSH and CDR2 LQKENI. V lost 5 bases to trimming and J lost 0 bases, with 5 bases between them. CDR3 length: 13 residues. The PCR used 60 Vbeta and 13 Jbeta primers. The data were produced by immunoSEQ multiplex PCR, yet TCRdb's version contains in-frame clones alone and is incomplete. Among roughly 120,000 clones listed, 80% were seen once. The sample comprised PBMCs. The TCR comes from a woman aged 55-70 years in good health and CMV-seropositive. The genes are TRBV18 and TRBJ1-5, with D unresolved. The CDR3 DNA is TGTGCCAGCTCAGAACATAGCAATCAGCCCCAGCATTTT. The encoded protein is CASSEHSNQPQHF.